The rows below give T cell receptor beta chains drawn from one sample of a study of blood T cell repertoires in COVID-19. Repertoires were generated with immunoSEQ multiplex PCR, while TCRdb's copy carries only in-frame clones and drops some. The sample comprises 390,000 or so clones, almost 90% of which are singletons, and around 6.3% rests with the top ten. Material: peripheral blood. These TCRs come from a man between 18 and 35 years old with active or convalescent COVID-19. CDR3s include the opening cysteine and the closing phenylalanine or tryptophan. D genes are given only for firm matches. Some rows mark clone size as missing; the rest say once, few, many or name a class of expanded clone.

cdr3_aa: CATRQSGTNTGELFF
cdr3_nt: TGTGCCACTCGACAATCCGGGACTAACACCGGGGAGCTGTTTTTT
clone_size: NA
j_call: TRBJ2-2
v_call: TRBV19
d_call: NA

cdr3_aa: CASSPQLAGGSYEQYF
cdr3_nt: TGTGCCAGCTCACCACAACTAGCGGGGGGCTCCTACGAGCAGTACTTC
clone_size: NA
j_call: TRBJ2-7
v_call: TRBV18
d_call: TRBD2

cdr3_aa: CASTLSNGNTIYF
cdr3_nt: TGTGCCAGCACTCTAAGTAATGGAAACACCATATATTTT
clone_size: NA
j_call: TRBJ1-3
v_call: TRBV6-1
d_call: NA

cdr3_aa: CASSARTSGLEQYF
cdr3_nt: TGTGCCAGCAGCGCCCGGACTAGCGGTTTAGAGCAGTACTTC
clone_size: NA
j_call: TRBJ2-7
v_call: TRBV25-1
d_call: TRBD2

cdr3_aa: CASSPDRVRDTQYF
cdr3_nt: TGTGCCAGCTCACCGGACAGGGTTCGAGATACGCAGTATTTT
clone_size: NA
j_call: TRBJ2-3
v_call: TRBV18
d_call: TRBD1

cdr3_aa: CASSVEAETPLHF
cdr3_nt: TGTGCCAGCAGCGTAGAGGCGGAGACACCCCTCCACTTT
clone_size: many
j_call: TRBJ1-6
v_call: TRBV9
d_call: NA

cdr3_aa: CASSLGLETQYF
cdr3_nt: TGTGCCAGCAGCTTGGGGCTGGAGACCCAGTACTTC
clone_size: NA
j_call: TRBJ2-5
v_call: TRBV11-2
d_call: NA

cdr3_aa: CASSPASAPEQYF
cdr3_nt: TGTGCCAGCAGTCCGGCTAGTGCCCCTGAGCAGTACTTC
clone_size: NA
j_call: TRBJ2-7
v_call: TRBV28
d_call: NA

cdr3_aa: CASSDRGHLGGYTF
cdr3_nt: TGTGCCAGCAGTGACAGGGGCCACCTGGGCGGCTACACCTTC
clone_size: NA
j_call: TRBJ1-2
v_call: TRBV2
d_call: NA

cdr3_aa: CASTLRASGANVLTF
cdr3_nt: TGTGCCAGCACCCTCAGGGCGTCAGGGGCCAACGTGCTGACTTTC
clone_size: NA
j_call: TRBJ2-6
v_call: TRBV6-5
d_call: NA

cdr3_aa: CASRIQGGQPQHF
cdr3_nt: TGTGCCAGCAGGATTCAGGGAGGTCAGCCCCAGCATTTT
clone_size: NA
j_call: TRBJ1-5
v_call: TRBV28
d_call: NA

cdr3_aa: CASSQGLAGGNNEQFF
cdr3_nt: TGCGCCAGCAGCCAAGGCCTAGCGGGGGGAAACAATGAGCAGTTCTTC
clone_size: NA
j_call: TRBJ2-1
v_call: TRBV4-3
d_call: TRBD2

cdr3_aa: CASRLRPTEKLFF
cdr3_nt: TGTGCCAGCAGGCTCAGGCCCACCGAAAAACTGTTTTTT
clone_size: NA
j_call: TRBJ1-4
v_call: TRBV28
d_call: NA